This record concerns one T cell receptor (beta chain) sequence. The antigen is undetermined. Measured with immunoSEQ multiplex PCR; TCRdb has only the in-frame clones, and not every one. The sample consists of 150,000 or so clones, around 94% of them appearing once. The CDR3 sequence is 12 residues long. V was clipped by 8 bases and J by 4 bases, with 12 bases between them. The entry originates in a study of T cell responses to AZD1222 COVID-19 vaccine. Findings and caveats of the study: Repertoires were collected only later (after the peak T cell response had occurred). Vaccine-related CD4 TCRs covered spike, predominating at 160-218 and 743-854.

The V and J genes are TRBV12-3 or TRBV12-4 and TRBJ2-7, with a possible D match to TRBD2 (5 bases). Material: peripheral blood, obtained 28 days after the second AZD1222 dose. The sequence came from an adult who received the AZD1222 COVID-19 vaccine. This CDR3 is CASSTKRYEQYF. CDR3 DNA: TGTGCCAGCTCTACCAAGCGGTACGAGCAGTACTTC.